Included here is one T cell receptor beta chain sequence, with context. This sample was taken from a study of blood T cell repertoires in COVID-19. Study-level background: The United States, Italy and Spain supplied acute and convalescent COVID-19 samples. PBMCs, B-cell-depleted T cells, or T cells were the source of the cDNA or gDNA that made up the material.

As handled by the study authors: Amplification of reference gene primers was used by the study to estimate nucleated cell counts. Sequencing was performed with immunoSEQ multiplex PCR; in TCRdb, only in-frame clones are kept and a portion is missing. V and J calls plus clone size are reproduced from that table; the DNA served to infer D and trimming. Found here are a few hundred thousand clones, approximately 90% of them singletons; the top ten hold about 2.3%. Trimming shortened V by 5 bases and J by 6 bases, and 8 bases separated the two germline ends. Looked up from germline, CDR1 is SNHLY and CDR2 is FYNNEI. CDR3 length: 12 amino acids.

The receptor's source is a man younger than 30 with active or convalescent COVID-19. The chain links TRBV2 to TRBJ1-5, with no clear D. Sequencing was performed on peripheral blood. In DNA form, the CDR3 reads TGTGCCAGCAGTATTGAGATTCAGCCCCAGCATTTT. The encoded protein is CASSIEIQPQHF.